One and the same sample provided the 13 T cell receptor beta chains below, sequenced in a study of shared T cell receptors in the human thymus. The method was immunoSEQ multiplex PCR; TCRdb's version includes in-frame clones alone and lacks a portion of them. The table includes under 450,000 clones, 85% to 95% detected once. Material: thymocytes. The receptors derive from a human donor.

The chain joins TRBV7-8 to TRBJ2-1; tentatively, D is TRBD1 or TRBD2 (5 bases each). V dropped 5 bases and J dropped 4 bases, with 18 bases sitting between them. Germline V gene sequence: CDR1 SGHVS, CDR2 FQNEAQ. This CDR3 is built from 16 residues. The CDR3 bases are TGTGCCAGCAGCCTCCCCCGGGACGGGGAATACAATGAGCAGTTCTTC. It is translated as CASSLPRDGEYNEQFF.

This chain's CDR3 is CASSRTSGRAGMNTGELFF. CDR3 sequence (DNA): TGTGCCAGCAGCCGAACGAGCGGGAGGGCCGGAATGAACACCGGGGAGCTGTTTTTT. V is TRBV7-2 and J is TRBJ2-2; 10 nucleotides align to TRBD2. The V gene's germline CDR1 is SGHTA and CDR2 FQGNSA. V was pared by 5 bases and J by 1 base, with 13 bases of the junction left unmatched. The CDR3 extends over 19 amino acids. The entire variable domain, with the rest obtained from reference TRBV7-2 and TRBJ2-2, is as follows: GAGVSQSPSNKVTEKGKDVELRCDPISGHTALYWYRQSLGQGLEFLIYFQGNSAPDKSGLPSDRFSAERTGGSVSTLTIQRTQQEDSAVYLCASSRTSGRAGMNTGELFFGEGSRLTVL.

The gene calls are TRBV11-2 and TRBJ1-2; 8 bases are a match to TRBD1. CDR3 length: 15 amino acids. V lost 0 bases to trimming and J lost 0 bases; unmatched junction nucleotides: 0. Germline V gene data show CDR1 as SGHAT and CDR2 as FQNNGV. CDR3 in DNA: TGTGCCAGCAGCTTAGAGGGACAGGCTAACTATGGCTACACCTTC. As protein: CASSLEGQANYGYTF. The complete variable domain, with remaining parts taken from reference TRBV11-2 and TRBJ1-2, reads EAGVAQSPRYKIIEKRQSVAFWCNPISGHATLYWYQQILGQGPKLLIQFQNNGVVDDSQLPKDRFSAERLKGVDSTLKIQPAKLEDSAVYLCASSLEGQANYGYTFGSGTRLTVV.

The chain employs TRBV27 and TRBJ2-5; D might be TRBD1 (5 bases). The CDR3 has 16 residues. The V gene lost 1 base and the J gene lost 3 bases, with 15 bases spanning the gap. Germline CDR1 and CDR2: MNHEY and SMNVEV (reference sequence). CDR3 in amino acids: CASSLWPRQYEETQYF. CDR3 DNA sequence: TGTGCCAGCAGTTTATGGCCCCGACAGTATGAAGAGACCCAGTACTTC.

The CDR3, as DNA: TGTGCCAGCAGCTTAAGGGGTCGGATGGCTTACAATGAGCAGTTCTTC. The encoded protein is CASSLRGRMAYNEQFF. This chain uses TRBV5-5 with TRBJ2-1; tentative D call: TRBD1 (5 bases). Germline loops: CDR1 SGHKS, CDR2 YYEKEE (reference sequence). V shed 2 bases and J shed 4 bases, with 16 bases lying between them. The CDR3 loop spans 16 amino acids.

The J gene is TRBJ2-3, the V gene TRBV19, with D perhaps assigned TRBD1 or TRBD2 (5 bases each). The CDR3 sequence is 13 residues long. V dropped 11 bases and J dropped 0 bases, with 12 bases sitting between them. Germline V CDR1 and CDR2: LNHDA, SQIVND (reference sequence). As DNA, the CDR3 is TGTGCCTCCCCCCGGGACAGCACAGATACGCAGTATTTT. Amino acid sequence: CASPRDSTDTQYF.

The DNA for the CDR3 is TGTGCCAGCAGTTTTGACAGGGGGCAAGATACGCAGTATTTT. This codes for CASSFDRGQDTQYF. The rearrangement uses TRBV27 and TRBJ2-3, with 10 bases identical to TRBD1. V shed 3 bases, J shed 5 bases, and the junction held 2 bases outside the gene matches. This CDR3 spans 14 amino acids. CDR1 is MNHEY, CDR2 SMNVEV, per germline (reference sequence).

The V and J genes are TRBV9 and TRBJ1-2, with unresolved D. The CDR3 runs 16 residues. V was shortened by 0 bases and J by 1 base, with 13 bases between the two germline ends. Germline values: CDR1 SGDLS, CDR2 YYNGEE. CDR3 bases: TGTGCCAGCAGCGTAGCTATCAGTACGGGTAACTATGGCTACACCTTC. Amino acid sequence: CASSVAISTGNYGYTF. Complete variable domain (other parts from reference TRBV9 and TRBJ1-2): DSGVTQTPKHLITATGQRVTLRCSPRSGDLSVYWYQQSLDQGLQFLIQYYNGEERAKGNILERFSAQQFPDLHSELNLSSLELGDSALYFCASSVAISTGNYGYTFGSGTRLTVV.

The rearrangement links TRBV14 to TRBJ2-3; D possibly corresponds to TRBD2 (6 bases). Trimming pared 4 bases from V and 0 bases from J, leaving 20 bases between. Germline values: CDR1 SGHDN, CDR2 FVKESK. The CDR3 is 18 residues long. The CDR3 DNA reads as TGTGCCAGCAGCCTCCGCGGGACCTCCGGAACTAGCACAGATACGCAGTATTTT. Encoded protein: CASSLRGTSGTSTDTQYF.

The gene calls are TRBV19 and TRBJ2-6, with 9 bases aligning to TRBD2. Trimming at V came to 7 bases and at J to 1 base, leaving 11 bases not matched to a gene. Germline-derived CDR1 and CDR2 are LNHDA and SQIVND (reference sequence). The CDR3 is 18 amino acids. The CDR3 nucleotides read TGTGCCAGTACTAGACTAGCGGTCCTATGGTCTGGGGCCAACGTCCTGACTTTC. Translated: CASTRLAVLWSGANVLTF.

The J gene is TRBJ2-3, the V gene TRBV6-1; 8 bases line up with TRBD1. The CDR3 runs 16 residues. Unmatched junction bases numbered 6, after V lost 3 bases and J lost 1 base. In germline, CDR1 is MNHNS, CDR2 SASEGT. The CDR3 DNA reads as TGTGCCAGCAGTGACCCGACAGGGGAGGGCACAGATACGCAGTATTTT. It translates to CASSDPTGEGTDTQYF.

The V gene is TRBV19, the J gene TRBJ2-3; D gene uncertain. V was trimmed by 1 base and J by 1 base, leaving 9 bases between them. Germline V lookup: CDR1 LNHDA, CDR2 SQIVND (reference sequence). The CDR3 length is 15 residues. The CDR3 loop is CASSIAENCTDTQYF. The CDR3 DNA reads TGTGCCAGTAGTATAGCGGAGAATTGCACAGATACGCAGTATTTT.

The genes are TRBV5-1 and TRBJ1-2, with TRBD1 as a possible D gene (6 bases). CDR1 and CDR2 from the germline V gene are SGHRS and YFSETQ. This CDR3 has 14 residues. Trimming took 0 bases from V and 5 from J, leaving 11 bases between them. CDR3 sequence (DNA): TGCGCCAGCAGCTTGGAGTACAGGGTATATGGCTACACCTTC. This translates into CASSLEYRVYGYTF.